The entry below describes one T cell receptor beta chain. This sample stems from a study of identifying expanded T cells in peripheral blood. Data came from immunoSEQ multiplex PCR; TCRdb stores just in-frame clones and leaves some out. The sample records 80,000 to 90,000 clones, about 91% being singletons. What was sequenced was blood. This receptor was taken from a person aged 18 to 70 in good health.

The CDR3: CASSTRTGVYEQYF. The CDR3 DNA follows: TGCGCCAGCAGCACCCGGACAGGGGTTTACGAGCAGTACTTC. The chain employs TRBV5-1 and TRBJ2-7; 9 bases agree with TRBD1. J was trimmed by 4 bases and V by 4 bases; bases with no gene match: 6. The CDR3 consists of 14 residues. Germline lookup yields CDR1 SGHRS and CDR2 YFSETQ.